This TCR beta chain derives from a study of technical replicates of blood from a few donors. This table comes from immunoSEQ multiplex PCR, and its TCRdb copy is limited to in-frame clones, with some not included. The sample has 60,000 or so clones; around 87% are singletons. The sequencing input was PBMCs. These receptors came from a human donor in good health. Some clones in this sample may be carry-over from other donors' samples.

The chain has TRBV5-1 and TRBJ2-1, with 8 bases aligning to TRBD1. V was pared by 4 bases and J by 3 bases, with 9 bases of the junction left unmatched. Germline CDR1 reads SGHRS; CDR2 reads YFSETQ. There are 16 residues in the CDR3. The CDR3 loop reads CASSAGTGAHYNEQFF. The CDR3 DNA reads TGCGCCAGCAGCGCCGGGACAGGAGCCCACTACAATGAGCAGTTCTTC. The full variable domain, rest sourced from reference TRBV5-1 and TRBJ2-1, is KAGVTQTPRYLIKTRGQQVTLSCSPISGHRSVSWYQQTPGQGLQFLFEYFSETQRNKGNFPGRFSGRQFSNSRSEMNVSTLELGDSALYLCASSAGTGAHYNEQFFGPGTRLTVL.